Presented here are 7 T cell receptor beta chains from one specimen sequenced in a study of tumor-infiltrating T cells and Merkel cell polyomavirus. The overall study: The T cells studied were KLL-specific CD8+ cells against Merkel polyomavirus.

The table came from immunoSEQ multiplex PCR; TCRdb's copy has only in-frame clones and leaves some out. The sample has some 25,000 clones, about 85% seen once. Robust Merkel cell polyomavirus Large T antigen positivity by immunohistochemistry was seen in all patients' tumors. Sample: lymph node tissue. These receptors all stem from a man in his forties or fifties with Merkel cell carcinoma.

The CDR3 sequence is CASSTTHAGGQGANYGYTF. Here the CDR3 DNA reads TGTGCCAGCAGCACGACGCACGCAGGCGGCCAGGGGGCTAACTATGGCTACACCTTC. The V call is TRBV4-2, the J call TRBJ1-2; 7 positions agree with TRBD1. The length of the CDR3 is 19 residues. The J segment lost 0 bases and the V segment lost 5 bases, leaving 18 bases of the junction unmatched. Germline-derived CDR1 and CDR2 are LGHNA and YNFKEQ.

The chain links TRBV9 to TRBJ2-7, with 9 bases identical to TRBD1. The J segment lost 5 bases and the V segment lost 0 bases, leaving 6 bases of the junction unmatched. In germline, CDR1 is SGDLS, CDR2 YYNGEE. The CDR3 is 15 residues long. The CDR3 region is CASSVARDRANEQYF. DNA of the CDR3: TGTGCCAGCAGCGTAGCCCGGGACAGGGCGAACGAGCAGTACTTC.

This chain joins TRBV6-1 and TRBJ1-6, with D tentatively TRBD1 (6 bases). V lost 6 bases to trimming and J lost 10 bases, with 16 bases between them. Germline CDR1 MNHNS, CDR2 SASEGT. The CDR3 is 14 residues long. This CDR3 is CASRERGYESPLHF. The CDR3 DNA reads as TGTGCCAGCAGGGAAAGGGGGTATGAATCACCCCTCCACTTT.

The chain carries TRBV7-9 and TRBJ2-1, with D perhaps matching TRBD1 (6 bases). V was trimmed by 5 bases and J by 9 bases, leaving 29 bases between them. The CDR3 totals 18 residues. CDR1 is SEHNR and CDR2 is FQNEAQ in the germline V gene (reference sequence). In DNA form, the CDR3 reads TGTGCCAGCAGCCATACGAAGTCAGGGGCGGCGAACAATCCTGAGCAGTTCTTC. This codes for CASSHTKSGAANNPEQFF.

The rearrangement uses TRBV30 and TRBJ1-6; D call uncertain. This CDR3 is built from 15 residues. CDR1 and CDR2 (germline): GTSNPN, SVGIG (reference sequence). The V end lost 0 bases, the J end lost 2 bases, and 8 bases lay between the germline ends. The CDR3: CAWSVTGTYNSPLHF. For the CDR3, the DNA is TGTGCCTGGAGTGTTACGGGTACCTATAATTCACCCCTCCACTTT.

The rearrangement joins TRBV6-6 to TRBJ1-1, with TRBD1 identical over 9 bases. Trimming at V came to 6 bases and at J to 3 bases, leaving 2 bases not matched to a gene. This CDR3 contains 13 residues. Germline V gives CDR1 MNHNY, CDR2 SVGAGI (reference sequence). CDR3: CASRWTGDTEAFF. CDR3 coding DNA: TGTGCCAGCAGATGGACAGGGGACACTGAAGCTTTCTTT.

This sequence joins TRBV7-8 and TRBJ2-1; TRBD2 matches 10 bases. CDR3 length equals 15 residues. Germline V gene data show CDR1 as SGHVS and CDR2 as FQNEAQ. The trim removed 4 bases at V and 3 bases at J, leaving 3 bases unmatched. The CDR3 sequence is CASSSSGGVYNEQFF. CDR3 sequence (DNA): TGTGCCAGCAGCTCAAGCGGGGGGGTCTACAATGAGCAGTTCTTC.